This T cell receptor beta chain stems from a study of blood T cell repertoires in COVID-19. Study-level background: COVID-19 samples, acute and convalescent, were from the United States, Italy and Spain. The analysed material was cDNA or gDNA that came from T cells, B-cell-depleted T cells, or PBMCs.

As handled by the study authors: Counts of nucleated cells, estimated from reference gene primer amplification, were obtained. Method: immunoSEQ multiplex PCR; TCRdb's copy keeps in-frame clones and lacks some. For V, J and clone size, that table is used; D and trimming come from the DNA. The sample has tens of thousands of clones; about 80% are singletons. This CDR3 has 14 residues. CDR1 and CDR2 (germline): SGDLS, YYNGEE. Between the trimmed V and J ends, which lost 4 bases and 2 bases, there was a span of 10 bases. Enrolled during active infection, Seattle patients were then followed longitudinally.

The rearrangement links TRBV9 to TRBJ1-3; a possible D gene is TRBD1 (5 bases). Sequenced input: peripheral blood. This TCR was recovered from a man aged 80 or over with COVID-19, enrolled during active disease. The CDR3 region is CASSKTEPGNTIYF. Here the CDR3 DNA reads TGTGCCAGCAGCAAGACAGAACCTGGAAACACCATATATTTT.